The 27 T cell receptor beta chains below were found in one sample sequenced in a study of cytomegalovirus exposure and HLA in healthy donors. The PCR was carried out with 60 Vbeta primers and 13 Jbeta primers. The assay was immunoSEQ multiplex PCR, and TCRdb's table has in-frame clones only and misses some. Of 150,000 to 200,000 clones in the sample, about three quarters were seen once. Sequenced: PBMCs. The receptors originated from a female donor in good health and CMV-seronegative.

The chain is built from TRBV7-7 and TRBJ2-2; TRBD2 matches 11 bases. V shed 7 bases and J 4 bases; nucleotides not matched to a gene: 5. The germline gives CDR1 SSHAT, CDR2 FNYEAQ (reference sequence). The CDR3 length is 15 residues. CDR3 in amino acids: CASTVGTSGTGELFF. As DNA, the CDR3 is TGTGCCAGCACAGTGGGGACTAGCGGCACCGGGGAGCTGTTTTTT.

The genes are TRBV6-5 and TRBJ2-7, with 9 nucleotides matching TRBD1. Germline values: CDR1 MNHEY, CDR2 SVGAGI. V gave up 4 bases and J gave up 1 base; unmatched junction bases: 8. CDR3 length: 16 residues. The CDR3 loop reads CASSSPGTGSSYEQYF. The CDR3 nucleotides are TGTGCCAGCAGTTCCCCAGGGACAGGGAGTTCCTACGAGCAGTACTTC.

The chain has TRBV4-2 and TRBJ1-4; D unresolved. From germline, CDR1 is LGHNA and CDR2 YNFKEQ. CDR3 length: 15 amino acids. Deletions cut 0 bases from V and 2 bases from J, with 7 bases between. This CDR3 reads CASSQEPSTNEKLFF. The CDR3 DNA reads as TGTGCCAGCAGCCAAGAGCCGAGCACTAATGAAAAACTGTTTTTT.

The rearrangement joins TRBV18 to TRBJ1-5; D may be TRBD1 (5 bases). The germline V gene has CDR1 KGHSH and CDR2 LQKENI. The ends were cut back, 1 base at V and 3 bases at J, with 7 bases in the middle. This CDR3 contains 14 residues. The CDR3 sequence is CASSPLGDNQPQHF. CDR3 DNA sequence: TGTGCCAGCTCACCACTAGGGGACAATCAGCCCCAGCATTTT.

V usage is TRBV7-2 and J usage is TRBJ2-7, with D uncertain. The V end was cut by 1 base, the J end by 0 bases, with 7 bases between. This CDR3 region has 14 residues. Germline V gene sequence: CDR1 SGHTA, CDR2 FQGNSA. CDR3 protein: CASSLGYSSYEQYF. The DNA for the CDR3 is TGTGCCAGCAGCTTAGGCTACAGCTCCTACGAGCAGTACTTC.

This rearrangement joins TRBV5-1 to TRBJ2-2; possible D gene TRBD2, 5 bases. The CDR3 consists of 15 residues. With 7 bases removed from V and 1 base from J, the gap between germline ends came to 14 bases. Per germline, CDR1 SGHRS and CDR2 YFSETQ. CDR3 loop: CASGPTSGNTGELFF. For the CDR3, the DNA is TGCGCCAGCGGACCCACGAGCGGGAACACCGGGGAGCTGTTTTTT. The variable domain in full, completed from reference TRBV5-1 and TRBJ2-2, reads KAGVTQTPRYLIKTRGQQVTLSCSPISGHRSVSWYQQTPGQGLQFLFEYFSETQRNKGNFPGRFSGRQFSNSRSEMNVSTLELGDSALYLCASGPTSGNTGELFFGEGSRLTVL.

This clone was observed a handful of times. The V call is TRBV29-1, the J call TRBJ1-4, with D possibly being TRBD1 (6 bases). The CDR3 contains 12 residues. Germline V gene data show CDR1 as SQVTM and CDR2 as ANQGSEA. The ends were cut back, 7 bases at V and 7 bases at J, with 13 bases in the middle. CDR3 DNA: TGCAGCGGGGGCAGGGGTGGTGAAAAACTGTTTTTT. Translated, it gives CSGGRGGEKLFF. Full variable domain (rest looked up from reference TRBV29-1 and TRBJ1-4): SAVISQKPSRDICQRGTSLTIQCQVDSQVTMMFWYRQQPGQSLTLIATANQGSEATYESGFVIDKFPISRPNLTFSTLTVSNMSPEDSSIYLCSGGRGGEKLFFGSGTQLSVL.

The genes are TRBV6-4 and TRBJ2-2; a weak D match, TRBD2 (7 bases). Trimming took 2 bases from V and 5 from J, leaving 15 bases between them. The CDR3 is 16 amino acids. The germline CDR1 and CDR2 sequences are MRHNA and SNTAGT. The CDR3, as DNA: TGTGCCAGCAGTGACGGGGGGGGCGACGGTACCGGGGAGCTGTTTTTT. This sequence encodes CASSDGGGDGTGELFF.

This clone was seen a few times. The chain has TRBV19 and TRBJ2-2, with TRBD1 matching 8 bases. The ends lost 3 bases at V and 5 bases at J; junction bases unmatched: 5. Germline values: CDR1 LNHDA, CDR2 SQIVND (reference sequence). The CDR3 totals 15 residues. The CDR3 loop is CASSMTGAGTGELFF. The DNA for the CDR3 is TGTGCCAGTAGTATGACAGGGGCAGGGACCGGGGAGCTGTTTTTT.

The chain has TRBV4-1 and TRBJ1-4, with no clear D. CDR3 length equals 16 residues. The ends were cut back, 0 bases at V and 5 bases at J, with 13 bases in the middle. Per germline, CDR1 MGHRA and CDR2 YSYEKL. CDR3 residues: CASSQERPSSNEKLFF. CDR3 DNA: TGCGCCAGCAGCCAAGAGCGTCCGTCGTCGAATGAAAAACTGTTTTTT.

The chain carries TRBV19 and TRBJ1-1, with a weak D call TRBD1 (5 bases). Germline V gene sequence: CDR1 LNHDA, CDR2 SQIVND (reference sequence). Trimming cost V 5 bases and J 0 bases, with 16 bases left between them. The CDR3 is 16 residues long. The CDR3 is CASSRIREILNTEAFF. CDR3 nucleotide sequence: TGTGCCAGTAGTCGGATCAGGGAAATTTTGAACACTGAAGCTTTCTTT.

The CDR3 DNA reads TGTGCCAGCAGTGATGCGGGACTAGCGGGGGTCGATGAGCAGTTCTTC. It yields the protein CASSDAGLAGVDEQFF. This chain joins TRBV6-1 and TRBJ2-1, with TRBD2 identical over 14 bases. The CDR3 has 16 residues. CDR1 and CDR2 (germline): MNHNS, SASEGT. J was trimmed by 8 bases and V by 3 bases; bases with no gene match: 6.

The genes are TRBV5-4 and TRBJ2-2; D unresolved. CDR3 length equals 13 residues. V was cut by 2 bases and J by 1 base, with 3 bases left in between. Germline CDR1 is SGHNT and CDR2 is YYREEE (reference sequence). CDR3 sequence reads: CASSFMNTGELFF. As DNA, the CDR3 is TGTGCCAGCAGCTTTATGAACACCGGGGAGCTGTTTTTT.

The chain is built from TRBV6-5 and TRBJ2-5, with 8 bases matching TRBD1. The J call could be wrong; TRBJ2-7 is a better fit for the DNA end. The V gene's germline CDR1 is MNHEY and CDR2 SVGAGI. CDR3 length: 15 residues. As DNA, the CDR3 is TGTGCCAGCAGTTACGGCAGGGGGCGCCCGGACGAGCAGTACTTC. This gives the protein CASSYGRGRPDEQYF.

The chain has TRBV19 and TRBJ2-1; TRBD1 matches 7 bases. V lost 4 bases and J lost 14; bases outside the gene matches: 11. Germline V lookup: CDR1 LNHDA, CDR2 SQIVND (reference sequence). The CDR3 extends over 13 amino acids. This chain's CDR3 is CASSRLNRGEEFF. CDR3 bases: TGTGCCAGTAGTAGGTTAAACAGGGGAGAAGAGTTCTTC.

The V call is TRBV7-3, the J call TRBJ2-5, with D tentatively TRBD2 (6 bases). The CDR3 is 13 amino acids. V was pared by 6 bases and J by 3 bases, with 11 bases between. Per germline, CDR1 SGHTA and CDR2 FQGTGA. This chain's CDR3 is CASRSGGEETQYF. The CDR3 coding sequence is TGTGCCAGCAGGTCCGGGGGTGAAGAGACCCAGTACTTC.

Only one count was recorded for this clone. The chain links TRBV28 to TRBJ2-5, with 8 positions matching TRBD1. Germline lookup yields CDR1 MDHEN and CDR2 SYDVKM. V was pared by 10 bases and J by 4 bases, with 17 bases of the junction left unmatched. This CDR3 is built from 16 residues. This CDR3 is CATGMGTGVWGETQYF. In nucleotides, the CDR3 is TGTGCCACGGGGATGGGGACAGGCGTCTGGGGAGAGACCCAGTACTTC.

This clone was seen a handful of times. The chain has TRBV10-3 and TRBJ2-7; 8 positions agree with TRBD2. Losses at the gene ends were 0 bases for V and 11 bases for J; bases not matched to a gene: 9. Germline CDR1 ENHRY, CDR2 SYGVKD. The CDR3 runs 14 residues. As DNA, the CDR3 is TGTGCCATCAGTGAGTCGGGAGCGGGGGAAGTGGAGTACTTC. This translates into CAISESGAGEVEYF.

V gene TRBV6-5 combines with J gene TRBJ2-5, with D tentatively TRBD1 (6 bases). With the DNA end fitting TRBJ2-7 better, the J assignment may be wrong. CDR3 length equals 15 residues. The germline gives CDR1 MNHEY, CDR2 SVGAGI. The CDR3 sequence is CASSYVGALTYEQYF. The DNA of the CDR3 is TGTGCCAGCAGTTACGTGGGGGCCCTCACCTACGAGCAGTACTTC.

The chain links TRBV25-1 to TRBJ2-3; TRBD2 agrees at 11 bases. The CDR3 length is 16 residues. V dropped 4 bases and J dropped 2; count of bases not matched to a gene: 5. Per germline, CDR1 MGHDK and CDR2 SYGVNS. Here the CDR3 DNA reads TGTGCCAGCAGTGGGTCTAGCGGGGGGAACACAGATACGCAGTATTTT. Its protein product is CASSGSSGGNTDTQYF. Together with reference TRBV25-1 and TRBJ2-3, the CDR3 gives the full variable domain: EADIYQTPRYLVIGTGKKITLECSQTMGHDKMYWYQQDPGMELHLIHYSYGVNSTEKGDLSSESTVSRIRTEHFPLTLESARPSHTSQYLCASSGSSGGNTDTQYFGPGTRLTVL.

This clone occurred once. J is TRBJ2-3 and V is TRBV7-2, with TRBD2 identical over 9 bases. Germline V gene data show CDR1 as SGHTA and CDR2 as FQGNSA. The CDR3 consists of 17 residues. With V trimmed by 0 bases and J by 2 bases, 6 bases remained unmatched. Here the CDR3 DNA reads TGTGCCAGCAGCTTAGCGAGGGGACTAGCCCCCACAGATACGCAGTATTTT. It specifies CASSLARGLAPTDTQYF.

This chain links TRBV7-2 with TRBJ2-3; TRBD2 matches 10 bases. Germline CDR1 and CDR2: SGHTA and FQGNSA. V was pared by 2 bases and J by 0 bases, with 8 bases of the junction left unmatched. CDR3 length: 18 amino acids. CDR3 in amino acids: CASSLRPSGGLSTDTQYF. The DNA for the CDR3 is TGTGCCAGCAGCTTAAGGCCTAGCGGGGGCCTTAGCACAGATACGCAGTATTTT.

This clone was seen only once. This chain uses TRBV2 with TRBJ1-5; D uncertain. The CDR3 spans 17 residues. Germline loops: CDR1 SNHLY, CDR2 FYNNEI. V gave up 7 bases and J gave up 7 bases, with 26 bases separating them. CDR3 sequence reads: CASTPLVGSRGEQPQHF. The CDR3 coding sequence is TGTGCCAGCACCCCCCTAGTAGGGAGTCGTGGCGAACAGCCCCAGCATTTT.

The chain joins TRBV6-8 to TRBJ1-2, with D possibly TRBD1 on 6 matching bases. The CDR3 is 14 amino acids. The V and J ends lost 2 bases and 4 bases respectively, with 11 bases between them. Germline-derived CDR1 and CDR2 are MNHGY and SAAAGT. CDR3 sequence (DNA): TGTGCCAGCAGTTACGTTGGGGGCGGCTATGGCTACACCTTC. Translating it yields CASSYVGGGYGYTF.

This clone was detected only a few times. This chain uses TRBV27 with TRBJ1-5; TRBD1 might be the D (5 bases). V was cut by 2 bases and J by 5 bases, with 10 bases left in between. Germline CDR1 MNHEY, CDR2 SMNVEV (reference sequence). The CDR3 is 14 amino acids. This CDR3 is CASSLRQGYQPQHF. CDR3 coding DNA: TGTGCCAGCAGTTTAAGGCAGGGCTATCAGCCCCAGCATTTT.

This chain joins TRBV19 and TRBJ2-4; 9 positions agree with TRBD1. This CDR3 contains 17 residues. The germline V gene has CDR1 LNHDA and CDR2 SQIVND (reference sequence). The ends lost 7 bases at V and 1 base at J; junction bases unmatched: 11. The DNA for the CDR3 is TGTGCCAGTAACCCGGGACAGGGACGAGGGGCCAAAAACATTCAGTACTTC. This codes for CASNPGQGRGAKNIQYF.

The chain has TRBV7-8 and TRBJ2-2; D is perhaps TRBD1 (5 bases). V was clipped by 5 bases and J by 1 base, with 8 bases between them. Germline CDR1 reads SGHVS; CDR2 reads FQNEAQ. The CDR3 runs 14 residues. CDR3 in amino acids: CASSPGMNTGELFF. The CDR3 DNA sequence: TGTGCCAGCAGCCCAGGGATGAACACCGGGGAGCTGTTTTTT. Full variable domain (outside the CDR3, taken from reference TRBV7-8 and TRBJ2-2): GAGVSQSPRYKVAKRGQDVALRCDPISGHVSLFWYQQALGQGPEFLTYFQNEAQLDKSGLPSDRFFAERPEGSVSTLKIQRTQQEDSAVYLCASSPGMNTGELFFGEGSRLTVL.